The 5 T cell receptor beta chains listed next were all sequenced from one sample in a study of blood T cell repertoires in COVID-19. Data came from immunoSEQ multiplex PCR; TCRdb stores just in-frame clones and leaves some out. The profile shows 180,000 or so clones, about four fifths of them singletons. Sequencing was done on a sample of peripheral blood. These receptors were taken from a woman aged 40-49 years with COVID-19, enrolled during active disease.

This clone was observed once. V gene TRBV12-3 or TRBV12-4 combines with J gene TRBJ1-3; D perhaps matches TRBD1 (5 bases). Between the trimmed V and J ends, which lost 6 bases and 4 bases, there was a span of 10 bases. The CDR3 consists of 13 residues. DNA of the CDR3: TGTGCCAGCAGCCAGGGTTACGGAAACACCATATATTTT. This encodes CASSQGYGNTIYF.

This chain uses TRBV6-5 with TRBJ2-3, with 10 bases fitting TRBD2. Per germline, CDR1 MNHEY and CDR2 SVGAGI. The CDR3 has 15 amino acids. V shed 4 bases and J 2 bases; nucleotides not matched to a gene: 3. CDR3: CASSSAGGITDTQYF. The CDR3 DNA is TGTGCCAGCAGTTCAGCGGGGGGGATCACAGATACGCAGTATTTT.

This chain connects TRBV9 to TRBJ2-7; tentatively, D is TRBD1 (6 bases). Germline CDR1 and CDR2: SGDLS and YYNGEE. Between the trimmed V and J ends, which lost 0 bases and 2 bases, there was a span of 12 bases. This CDR3 contains 15 residues. CDR3 region: CASSVVEDSPYEQYF. The CDR3 DNA reads as TGTGCCAGCAGCGTAGTCGAGGACAGCCCCTACGAGCAGTACTTC.

This clone was detected once. This chain connects TRBV6-6 to TRBJ1-1; D remains ambiguous. V lost 0 bases to trimming and J lost 8 bases, with 7 bases between them. The germline CDR1 and CDR2 sequences are MNHNY and SVGAGI (reference sequence). The CDR3 consists of 12 residues. The CDR3 reads CASSYSREEAFF. The CDR3 coding sequence is TGTGCCAGCAGTTACTCCCGGGAAGAAGCTTTCTTT.

The chain carries TRBV29-1 and TRBJ2-5; D gene unclear. There are 12 residues in the CDR3. With 4 bases removed from V and 1 base from J, the gap between germline ends came to 7 bases. From germline, CDR1 is SQVTM and CDR2 ANQGSEA. The CDR3 DNA reads as TGCAGCGTTGGACATTCCCAAGAGACCCAGTACTTC. It translates to CSVGHSQETQYF. The full variable domain, with the rest looked up from reference TRBV29-1 and TRBJ2-5, is SAVISQKPSRDICQRGTSLTIQCQVDSQVTMMFWYRQQPGQSLTLIATANQGSEATYESGFVIDKFPISRPNLTFSTLTVSNMSPEDSSIYLCSVGHSQETQYFGPGTRLLVL.